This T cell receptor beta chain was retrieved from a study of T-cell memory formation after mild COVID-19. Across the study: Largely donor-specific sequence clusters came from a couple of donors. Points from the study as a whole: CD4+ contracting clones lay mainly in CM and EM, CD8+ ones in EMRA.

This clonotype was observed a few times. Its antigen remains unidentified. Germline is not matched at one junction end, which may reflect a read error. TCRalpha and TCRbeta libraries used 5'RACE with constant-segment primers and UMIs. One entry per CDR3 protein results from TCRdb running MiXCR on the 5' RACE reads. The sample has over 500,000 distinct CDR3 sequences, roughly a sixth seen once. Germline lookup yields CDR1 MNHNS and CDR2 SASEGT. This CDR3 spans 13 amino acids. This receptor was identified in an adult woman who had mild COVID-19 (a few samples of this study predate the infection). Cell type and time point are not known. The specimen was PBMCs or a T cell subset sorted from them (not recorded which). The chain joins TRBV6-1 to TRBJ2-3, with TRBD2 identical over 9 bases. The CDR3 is CAGSGGSTDTQYF. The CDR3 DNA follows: TGTGCCGGCAGCGGGGGGTCCACAGATACGCAGTATTTT.